The sequence of this TCR beta chain was determined in a study of spatial heterogeneity in lung cancer (dated by TCRdb to between 2018 and 2020). Background for the entire study: More beta-chain than alpha-chain transcripts were consistently detected, likely reflecting higher beta-chain transcript abundance. At surgery, both alpha and beta chains were TCR-sequenced in 200 to 250 tumor regions, over 61 matched nontumor lung samples and 50 to 60 PBMC samples. In the raw uncorrected reads, each unique combination of TCR and UMI appeared more than ten times on average. TCR transcript counts in tumor regions correlated strongly with a T cell transcriptional module score from matched bulk RNA-seq. TCR repertoire features were related to nonsynonymous mutation counts determined by whole-exome sequencing of tumor tissue. In non-small cell lung cancer, the study quantitatively compared TCR alpha and beta repertoires across several tumor regions, matched nontumor lung, and blood. The research as a whole found: Counts of ubiquitous and regional expanded TCRs were found to correlate with counts of ubiquitous and regional nonsynonymous mutations, respectively. The tumor nonsynonymous mutation count correlated with the number of expanded alpha and beta TCRs within the tumor. Confirming at a functional level the hypothesis that regional TCRs recognize regional mutations was considered to require additional single-cell paired TCR alpha and beta sequencing. Estimated TCR-seq coverage of tumor T cells was only about 7.2% for alpha chains and approximately 14% for beta chains.

Library construction relied on 5' RACE. The sequencing machine was a NextSeq 500. The TCR library protocol attached a unique molecular identifier to each TCR cDNA molecule to allow correction of PCR and sequencing errors. Under the source paper's analysis protocol: TCR identification, UMI-based error correction and CDR3 extraction were all carried out with Decombinator tools. TCRs above a frequency of 2 per 1,000, corresponding to the top 1% of the tumor frequency distribution, were defined as expanded. Expanded tumor TCRs were classed as regional if statistically deemed absent (corrected P<0.05) from at least one tumor region, otherwise ubiquitous. Renyi diversity was computed with the R vegan package after each repertoire had been subsampled 100 times to 5,000 TCRs. CDR3 similarity networks were built from amino acid triplet string-kernel similarity, connecting CDR3s with pairwise similarity above 0.82. Starting from the raw public reads, TCRdb applied fastp trimming at Q25, assembled clones with MiXCR and retained in-frame beta chains. Rows matching on CDR3 protein sequence are summarized as one entry with the most common DNA and genes. The V and J calls follow TCRdb's processing rather than the paper's. The sample table records roughly 17,000 distinct CDR3 sequences; around 7.1% of these occur just once. Jointly, the top ten make up around a fifth of the sample.

In the paper's terms, the time point label means: sample taken at primary tumor resection. The donors were 65 to 90 patients from the lung TRACERx cohort who had early-stage, untreated non-small cell lung cancer. For TCR sequencing, whole RNA was extracted from tumor and nontumor lung tissue, or from cryopreserved PBMC samples, and no cell sorting was done. A patient was chosen for TCR sequencing only when enough RNA was available from at least two tumor regions. Tumor and adjacent nontumor lung specimens were reviewed by a lung pathologist before selection. This clonotype was observed many times. This receptor's antigen is unknown. Base-call qualities are not available, and no considerably larger clone is one nucleotide away. Little can be read into the size of this beta chain, an off-target read in a library designed for alpha chains. The germline V gene specifies KGHSH as CDR1 and LQKENI as CDR2. The CDR3 covers 13 residues, taking in both the cysteine and the phenylalanine. Only CDR3 DNA is held: 39 bases, read in frame from base 1. V was cut back by 3 bases and J by 3 bases, leaving a gap of 8 bases between them.

This sequence originates from a female donor with early-stage non-small cell lung cancer. This specimen consisted of lung tumor tissue, obtained at surgery. Recombination linked TRBV18 to TRBJ1-1; the D gene lacks a confident call. The sequenced DNA: TGTGCCAGCTCACCGCAGGAGGACACTGAAGCTTTCTTT. The translation is CASSPQEDTEAFF.